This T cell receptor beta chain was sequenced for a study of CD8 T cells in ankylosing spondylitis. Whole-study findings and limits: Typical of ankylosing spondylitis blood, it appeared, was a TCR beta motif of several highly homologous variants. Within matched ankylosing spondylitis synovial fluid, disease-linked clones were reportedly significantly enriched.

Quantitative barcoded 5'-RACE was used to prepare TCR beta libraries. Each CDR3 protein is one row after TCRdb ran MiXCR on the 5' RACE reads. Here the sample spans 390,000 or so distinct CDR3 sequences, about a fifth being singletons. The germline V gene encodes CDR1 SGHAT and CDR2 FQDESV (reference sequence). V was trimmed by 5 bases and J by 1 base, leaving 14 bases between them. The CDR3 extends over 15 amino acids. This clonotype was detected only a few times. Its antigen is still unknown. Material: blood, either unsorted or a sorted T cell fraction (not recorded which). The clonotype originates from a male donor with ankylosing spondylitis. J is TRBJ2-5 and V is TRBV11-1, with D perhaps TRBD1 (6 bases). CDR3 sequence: CASSHAPDSQETQYF. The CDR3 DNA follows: TGTGCCAGCAGCCATGCGCCGGACAGCCAAGAGACCCAGTACTTC.